Below are 8 T cell receptor beta chains sequenced from a single sample in a study of blood T cell repertoires in COVID-19. Sequencing used immunoSEQ multiplex PCR; TCRdb keeps in-frame clones, though not all of them. The sample has more than 95,000 clones, approximately 90% seen once. The sample was peripheral blood. The origin of the receptors is a man aged 45 to 65 with acute or convalescent COVID-19.

V usage is TRBV24-1 and J usage is TRBJ2-7; 7 positions match TRBD2. V gave up 7 bases and J gave up 5 bases; unmatched junction bases: 10. The V gene's germline CDR1 is KGHDR and CDR2 SFDVKD. The CDR3 extends over 14 amino acids. The DNA for the CDR3 is TGTGCCACCAGGGAGGGGAGGGTTCCCCACGAGCAGTACTTC. It codes for CATREGRVPHEQYF.

This chain uses TRBV5-4 with TRBJ2-2, with 7 bases matching TRBD1. CDR3 size: 15 residues. Trimming cost V 0 bases and J 4 bases; bases outside gene matches: 3. Germline V gene data show CDR1 as SGHNT and CDR2 as YYREEE (reference sequence). The CDR3 sequence is CASSLAQGVTGELFF. The CDR3 nucleotides are TGTGCCAGCAGCTTGGCTCAGGGGGTCACCGGGGAGCTGTTTTTT.

This rearrangement joins TRBV7-9 to TRBJ1-1, with 7 bases identical to TRBD1. Germline loops: CDR1 SEHNR, CDR2 FQNEAQ (reference sequence). V lost 2 bases and J lost 7; bases outside the gene matches: 4. The CDR3 contains 13 residues. The CDR3 region has the DNA TGTGCCAGCAGCTTACGTGGACAGGATGAAGCTTTCTTT. It translates to CASSLRGQDEAFF.

The rearrangement joins TRBV6-5 to TRBJ1-5, with D possibly TRBD1 on 5 matching bases. V was pared by 9 bases and J by 0 bases, with 15 bases between. CDR3 length equals 15 residues. The germline gives CDR1 MNHEY, CDR2 SVGAGI. CDR3 in DNA: TGTGCCAGAAGATCCCCACAGGATAGCAATCAGCCCCAGCATTTT. Translating gives CARRSPQDSNQPQHF.

This chain joins TRBV5-8 and TRBJ1-5; 10 bases map to TRBD1. The CDR3 extends over 19 amino acids. V lost 4 bases, J lost 0 bases, and 13 bases stayed unmatched. Germline CDR1 reads SGHTS; CDR2 reads YDEGEE. DNA of the CDR3: TGTGCCAGCAGCGGAACCGGGACAGGGGCCGACGGTAGCAATCAGCCCCAGCATTTT. It codes for CASSGTGTGADGSNQPQHF. The complete variable domain, with remaining parts taken from reference TRBV5-8 and TRBJ1-5, reads EAGVTQSPTHLIKTRGQQATLRCSPISGHTSVYWYQQALGLGLQFLLWYDEGEERNRGNFPPRFSGRQFPNYSSELNVNALELEDSALYLCASSGTGTGADGSNQPQHFGDGTRLSIL.

DNA of the CDR3: TGCGCCAGCAGCCAAGCGGGACTGAATAATTCACCCCTCCACTTT. This codes for CASSQAGLNNSPLHF. This rearrangement joins TRBV4-3 to TRBJ1-6, with D maybe TRBD1 (5 bases). The V gene lost 1 base and the J gene lost 5 bases, with 9 bases spanning the gap. CDR3 size: 15 residues. CDR1 is LGHNA and CDR2 is YSLEER in the germline V gene.

This chain links TRBV6-5 with TRBJ2-7; a weak D match, TRBD2 (5 bases). This CDR3 contains 12 residues. Germline V gene data show CDR1 as MNHEY and CDR2 as SVGAGI. V was shortened by 6 bases and J by 3 bases, with 9 bases between the two germline ends. CDR3: CASSGTSYEQYF. CDR3 DNA: TGTGCCAGCAGCGGCACTAGCTACGAGCAGTACTTC.

The V call is TRBV6-4, the J call TRBJ2-5; 8 bases are a match to TRBD2. V gave up 4 bases and J gave up 4 bases; unmatched junction bases: 8. The CDR3 sequence is 15 residues long. Germline CDR1 reads MRHNA; CDR2 reads SNTAGT. The CDR3 nucleotides are TGTGCCAGCAGTGGAGAGAGCGGGAGAGCAGAGACCCAGTACTTC. Translation: CASSGESGRAETQYF.